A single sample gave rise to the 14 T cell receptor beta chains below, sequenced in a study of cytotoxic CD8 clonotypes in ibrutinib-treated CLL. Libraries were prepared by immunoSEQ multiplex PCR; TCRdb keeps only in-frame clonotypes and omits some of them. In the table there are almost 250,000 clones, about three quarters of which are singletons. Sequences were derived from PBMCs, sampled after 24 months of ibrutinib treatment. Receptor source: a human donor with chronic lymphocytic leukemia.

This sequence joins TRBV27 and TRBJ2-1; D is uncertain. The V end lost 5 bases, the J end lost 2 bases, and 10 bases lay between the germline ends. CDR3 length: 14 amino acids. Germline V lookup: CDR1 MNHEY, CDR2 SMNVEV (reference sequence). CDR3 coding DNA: TGTGCCAGCAGTCCCAATCGTCCCTACAATGAGCAGTTCTTC. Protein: CASSPNRPYNEQFF.

The CDR3 protein is CASTIGGLGGYTF. The DNA of the CDR3 is TGTGCCAGCACCATAGGGGGGCTTGGGGGCTACACCTTC. The gene calls are TRBV6-5 and TRBJ1-2, with D perhaps matching TRBD1 (6 bases). V was trimmed by 7 bases and J by 8 bases, leaving 17 bases between them. Germline CDR1 MNHEY, CDR2 SVGAGI. The CDR3 has 13 residues.

CDR3 sequence (DNA): TGCGCCAGCAGCTTGATCGGGGACAGGGGCAAAAACATTCAGTACTTC. Translating it yields CASSLIGDRGKNIQYF. The chain recombines TRBV5-1 with TRBJ2-4; 10 positions agree with TRBD1. CDR1 is SGHRS, CDR2 YFSETQ, per germline. With V trimmed by 1 base and J by 3 bases, 4 bases remained unmatched. This CDR3 spans 16 amino acids.

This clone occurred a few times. The CDR3 here is CSAGNSNIQYF. CDR3 nucleotides: TGCAGTGCGGGCAACAGCAACATTCAGTACTTC. The rearrangement links TRBV20-1 to TRBJ2-4; unclear D gene. The germline V and J ends were trimmed by 6 bases and 7 bases, with 10 bases remaining between them. The CDR3 spans 11 residues. Germline CDR1 DFQATT, CDR2 SNEGSKA (reference sequence).

This CDR3 reads CASSLMASGRDEQFF. DNA of the CDR3: TGTGCCAGCAGCTTAATGGCTAGCGGGAGGGATGAGCAGTTCTTC. This sequence joins TRBV7-3 and TRBJ2-1, with TRBD2 matching over 12 bases. The J segment lost 8 bases and the V segment lost 1 base, leaving 3 bases of the junction unmatched. From germline, CDR1 is SGHTA and CDR2 FQGTGA. This CDR3 spans 15 amino acids.

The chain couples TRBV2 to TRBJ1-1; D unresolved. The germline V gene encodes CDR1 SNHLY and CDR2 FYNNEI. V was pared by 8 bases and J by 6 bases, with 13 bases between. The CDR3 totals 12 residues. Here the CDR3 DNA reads TGTGCCAGCGGGAGTGGGGTGGCTGAAGCTTTCTTT. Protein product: CASGSGVAEAFF.

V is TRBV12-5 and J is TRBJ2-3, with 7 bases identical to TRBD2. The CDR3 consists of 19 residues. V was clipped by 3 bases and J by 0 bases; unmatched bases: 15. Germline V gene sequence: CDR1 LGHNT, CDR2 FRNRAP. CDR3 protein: CASGFLTGSGYSSTDTQYF. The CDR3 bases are TGTGCTAGTGGTTTCTTAACGGGTAGCGGGTACTCTAGCACAGATACGCAGTATTTT. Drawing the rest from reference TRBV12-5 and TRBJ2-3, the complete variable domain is DARVTQTPRHKVTEMGQEVTMRCQPILGHNTVFWYRQTMMQGLELLAYFRNRAPLDDSGMPKDRFSAEMPDATLATLKIQPSEPRDSAVYFCASGFLTGSGYSSTDTQYFGPGTRLTVL.

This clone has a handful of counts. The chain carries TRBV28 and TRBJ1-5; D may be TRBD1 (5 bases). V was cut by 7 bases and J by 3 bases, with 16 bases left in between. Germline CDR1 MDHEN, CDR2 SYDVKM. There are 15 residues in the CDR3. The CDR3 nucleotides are TGTGCCAGCAACATGGACGGGGCCTACAATCAGCCCCAGCATTTT. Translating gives CASNMDGAYNQPQHF.

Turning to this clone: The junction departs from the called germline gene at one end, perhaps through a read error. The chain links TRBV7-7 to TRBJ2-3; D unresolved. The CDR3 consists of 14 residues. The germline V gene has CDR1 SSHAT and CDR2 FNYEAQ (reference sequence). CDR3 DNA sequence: TGTGCTAGCAGCTTAGGAGTTGGAAGAGATACGCAGTATTTT. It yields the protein CASSLGVGRDTQYF.

CDR3 sequence reads: CASSELGVRVGETQYF. CDR3 nucleotides: TGTGCCAGCAGTGAATTAGGTGTCAGGGTAGGGGAGACCCAGTACTTC. This chain links TRBV2 with TRBJ2-5; D is possibly TRBD1 (5 bases). There are 16 residues in the CDR3. Trimming took off 2 bases at V and 5 bases at J, with 18 bases between the two ends. Germline CDR1 is SNHLY and CDR2 is FYNNEI.

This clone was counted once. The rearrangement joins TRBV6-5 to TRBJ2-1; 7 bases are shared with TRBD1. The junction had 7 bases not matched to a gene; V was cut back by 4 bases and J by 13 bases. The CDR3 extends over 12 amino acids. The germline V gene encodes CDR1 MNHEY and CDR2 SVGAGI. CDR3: CASSSDRVIQFF. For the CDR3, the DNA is TGTGCCAGCAGTTCTGACAGGGTGATACAGTTCTTC.

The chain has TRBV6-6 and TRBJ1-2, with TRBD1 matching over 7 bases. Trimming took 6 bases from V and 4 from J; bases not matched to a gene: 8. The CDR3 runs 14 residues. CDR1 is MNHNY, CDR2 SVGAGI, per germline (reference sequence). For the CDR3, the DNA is TGTGCCAGCAGCCCCGACAGGGACATCTATGGCTACACCTTC. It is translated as CASSPDRDIYGYTF.

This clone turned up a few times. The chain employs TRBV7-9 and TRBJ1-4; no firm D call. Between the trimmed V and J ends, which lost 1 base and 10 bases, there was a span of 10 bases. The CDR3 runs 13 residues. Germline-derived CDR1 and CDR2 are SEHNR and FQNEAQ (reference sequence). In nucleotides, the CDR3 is TGTGCCAGCAGCTTAGATCCGAGGAGAAAACTGTTTTTT. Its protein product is CASSLDPRRKLFF.

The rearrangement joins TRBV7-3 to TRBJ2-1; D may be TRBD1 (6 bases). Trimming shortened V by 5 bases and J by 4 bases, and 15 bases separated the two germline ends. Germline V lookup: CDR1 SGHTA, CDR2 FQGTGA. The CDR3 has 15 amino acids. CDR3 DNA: TGTGCCAGCAGCCCCGACCCGGGACATTACAATGAGCAGTTCTTC. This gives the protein CASSPDPGHYNEQFF.